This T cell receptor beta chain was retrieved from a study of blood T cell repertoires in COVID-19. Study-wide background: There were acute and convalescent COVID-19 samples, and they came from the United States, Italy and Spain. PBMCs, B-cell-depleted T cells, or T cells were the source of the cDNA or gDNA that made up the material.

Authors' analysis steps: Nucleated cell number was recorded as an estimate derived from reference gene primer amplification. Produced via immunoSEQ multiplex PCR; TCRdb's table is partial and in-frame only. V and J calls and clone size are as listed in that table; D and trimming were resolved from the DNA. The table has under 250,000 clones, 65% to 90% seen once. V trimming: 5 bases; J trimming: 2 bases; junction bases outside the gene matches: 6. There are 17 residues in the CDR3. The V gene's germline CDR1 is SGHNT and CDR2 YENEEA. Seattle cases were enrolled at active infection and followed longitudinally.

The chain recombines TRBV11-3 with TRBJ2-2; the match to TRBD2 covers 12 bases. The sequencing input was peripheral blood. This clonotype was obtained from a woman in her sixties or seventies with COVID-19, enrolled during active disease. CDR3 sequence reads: CASSHGLAGINTGELFF. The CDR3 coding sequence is TGTGCCAGCAGCCATGGACTAGCGGGGATCAACACCGGGGAGCTGTTTTTT.